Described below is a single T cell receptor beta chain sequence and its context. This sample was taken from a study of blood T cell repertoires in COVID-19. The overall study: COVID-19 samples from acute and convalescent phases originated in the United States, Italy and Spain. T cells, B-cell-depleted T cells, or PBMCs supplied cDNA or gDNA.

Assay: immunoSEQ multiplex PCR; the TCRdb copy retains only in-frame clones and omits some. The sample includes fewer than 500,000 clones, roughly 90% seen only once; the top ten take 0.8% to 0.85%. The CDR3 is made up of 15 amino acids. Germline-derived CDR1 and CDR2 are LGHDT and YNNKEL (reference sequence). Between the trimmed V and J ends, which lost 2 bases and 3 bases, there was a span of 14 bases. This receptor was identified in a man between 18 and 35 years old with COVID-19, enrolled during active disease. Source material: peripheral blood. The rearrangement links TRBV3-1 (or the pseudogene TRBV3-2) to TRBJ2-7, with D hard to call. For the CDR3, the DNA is TGTGCCAGCAGCCAACGGCAGGCTGGAATCTACGAGCAGTACTTC. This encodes CASSQRQAGIYEQYF.